This TCR beta chain was sequenced for a study of T-cell reconstitution after alpha-beta-depleted transplantation in children. Overall study findings and caveats: In patients about two months after transplant, alpha-beta T cells reportedly arose from several hundred expanded graft clones.

As regards this clonotype: Its antigen is currently unknown.

Library preparation (for TCRbeta) was performed with unique molecular identifiers. TCRdb reprocessed the PCR reads with MiXCR, giving one entry per CDR3 protein. The sample lists 440,000 or so distinct CDR3 sequences, approximately 41% occurring once. V shed 6 bases and J shed 3 bases, with 11 bases lying between them. The CDR3 sequence is 12 residues long. The V gene's germline CDR1 is DFQATT and CDR2 SNEGSKA (reference sequence). Here the sequenced sample was PBMCs, taken before TCRalphabeta/CD19-depleted stem cell transplant. V usage is TRBV20-1 and J usage is TRBJ1-1; D is undetermined. This TCR derives from a girl aged 2-10 years with aplastic anemia, due to receive a stem cell transplant. The DNA of the CDR3 is TGCAGTGCCGGACCGAGGTACACTGAAGCTTTCTTT. Its protein product is CSAGPRYTEAFF.